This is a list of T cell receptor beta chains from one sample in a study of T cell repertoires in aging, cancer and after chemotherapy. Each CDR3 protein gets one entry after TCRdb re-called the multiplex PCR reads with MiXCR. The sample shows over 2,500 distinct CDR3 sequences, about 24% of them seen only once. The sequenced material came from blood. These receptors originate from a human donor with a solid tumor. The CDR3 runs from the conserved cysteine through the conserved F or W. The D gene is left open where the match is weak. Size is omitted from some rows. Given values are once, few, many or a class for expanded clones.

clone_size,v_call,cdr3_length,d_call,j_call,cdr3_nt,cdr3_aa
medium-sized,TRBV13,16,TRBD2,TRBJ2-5,TGTGCCAGCAGTTCTGGACTAGGAGTAGGTTCTGAGACCCAGTACTTC,CASSSGLGVGSETQYF
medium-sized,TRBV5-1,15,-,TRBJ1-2,TGCGCCAGCAGCTTGGCCACCTTCGTTAACTATGGCTACACCTTC,CASSLATFVNYGYTF
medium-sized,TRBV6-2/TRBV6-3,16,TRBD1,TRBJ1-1,TGTGCCAGCAGGCCCTGGACAGGTACCTTGGGGACTGAAGCTTTCTTT,CASRPWTGTLGTEAFF
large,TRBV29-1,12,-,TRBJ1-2,TGCAGCGTTGAGCAGAGCGCCTATGGCTACACCTTC,CSVEQSAYGYTF
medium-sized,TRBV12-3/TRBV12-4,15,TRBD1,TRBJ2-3,TGTGCCAGCAGATTGGGACAGGGGGCTTCAGATACGCAGTATTTT,CASRLGQGASDTQYF
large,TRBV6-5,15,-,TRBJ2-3,TGTGCCAGCAGTTATGACCGGGGGTACACAGATACGCAGTATTTT,CASSYDRGYTDTQYF
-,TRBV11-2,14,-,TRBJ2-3,TGTGCCAGCAGCTTGGGCCTAAGCACAGATACGCAGTATTTT,CASSLGLSTDTQYF
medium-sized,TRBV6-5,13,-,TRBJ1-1,TGTGCCAGCAGTTTCACAGAGAACACTGAAGCTTTCTTT,CASSFTENTEAFF
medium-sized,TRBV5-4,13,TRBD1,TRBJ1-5,TGTGCCAGCAGGGACAGGGGAATTCAGCCCCAGCATTTT,CASRDRGIQPQHF
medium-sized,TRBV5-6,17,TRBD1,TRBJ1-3,TGTGCCAGCAGCTTTTCCTCACCCAGGGGGCGAGGAAACACCATATATTTT,CASSFSSPRGRGNTIYF
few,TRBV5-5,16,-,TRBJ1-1,TGTGCCAGCAGCTTGGTAGGAGGCAAAATGAACACTGAAGCTTTCTTT,CASSLVGGKMNTEAFF
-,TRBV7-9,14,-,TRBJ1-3,TGTGCCAGCAGCCCTGGACTCTCTGGAAACACCATATATTTT,CASSPGLSGNTIYF
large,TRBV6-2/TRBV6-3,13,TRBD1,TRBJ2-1,TGTGCCAGCTTGGACAGGGTCTACAATGAGCAGTTCTTC,CASLDRVYNEQFF
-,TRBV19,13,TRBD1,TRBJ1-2,TGTGCCAGTAGTACCCGGGACAGCTATGGCTACACCTTC,CASSTRDSYGYTF
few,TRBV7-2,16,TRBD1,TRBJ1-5,TGTGCCAGCAGCTTAATGGGGTCAGGGGGTAATCAGCCCCAGCATTTT,CASSLMGSGGNQPQHF
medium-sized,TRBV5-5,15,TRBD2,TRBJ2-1,TGTGCCAGCAGCTGGGGGGGGGGGGACTACAATGAGCAGTTCTTC,CASSWGGGDYNEQFF
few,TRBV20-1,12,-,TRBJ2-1,TGCAGTGCTAGAGTAGGGGTGGACGAGCAGTTCTTC,CSARVGVDEQFF
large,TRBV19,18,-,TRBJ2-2,TGTGCCAGTAGTAAATCAGTGTTCTCGAGAACGAACACCGGGGAGCTGTTTTTT,CASSKSVFSRTNTGELFF
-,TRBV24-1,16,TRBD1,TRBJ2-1,TGTGCCACCAGTGATTGGACCGGACAGGGGGTCGATGAGCAGTTCTTC,CATSDWTGQGVDEQFF
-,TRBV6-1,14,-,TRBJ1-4,TGTGCCAGCAGTGAATTGGGTTTTAGTGAAAAACTGTTTTTT,CASSELGFSEKLFF
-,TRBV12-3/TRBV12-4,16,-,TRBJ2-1,TGTGCCAGCAGTTTATCAGCCTTAAGCTCCTACAATGAGCAGTTCTTC,CASSLSALSSYNEQFF
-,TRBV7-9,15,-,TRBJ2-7,TGTGCCAGCAGCTTAGGGCCCGCGTACTCCTACGAGCAGTACTTC,CASSLGPAYSYEQYF
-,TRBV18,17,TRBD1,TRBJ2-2,TGTGCCAGCTCACCATTGGTCGGGACAGGGAACACCGGGGAGCTGTTTTTT,CASSPLVGTGNTGELFF
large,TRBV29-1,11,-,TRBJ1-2,TGCAGCTCAGAGGAAGTCTATGGCTACACCTTC,CSSEEVYGYTF
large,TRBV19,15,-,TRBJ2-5,TGTGCCAGTAGCCGCCAACGGGGTTACCAAGAGACCCAGTACTTC,CASSRQRGYQETQYF
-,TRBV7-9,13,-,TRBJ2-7,TGTGCCAGCAGCTCCACAGGTGGATACGAGCAGTACTTC,CASSSTGGYEQYF
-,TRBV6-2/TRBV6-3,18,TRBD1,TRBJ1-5,TGTGCCAGCACCCCCAAGACCCCGGACAGGGGGCGAAATCAGCCCCAGCATTTT,CASTPKTPDRGRNQPQHF
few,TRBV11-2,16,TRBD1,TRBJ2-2,TGTGCCAGCAGAGGAACGGGACAGCTACTCACCGGGGAGCTGTTTTTT,CASRGTGQLLTGELFF
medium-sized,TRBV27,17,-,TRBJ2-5,TGTGCCAGCAGTTCCTTTCCGGGACGGGAAAACCAAGAGACCCAGTACTTC,CASSSFPGRENQETQYF
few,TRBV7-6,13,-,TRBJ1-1,TGTGCCAGCAACCACTACCAGAACACTGAAGCTTTCTTT,CASNHYQNTEAFF
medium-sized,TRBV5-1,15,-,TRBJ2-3,TGCGCCAGCAGCTTGGTCGGCCGAACTACAGATACGCAGTATTTT,CASSLVGRTTDTQYF
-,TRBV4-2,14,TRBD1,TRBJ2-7,TGTGCCAGCAGCCATGAGGACAGGGGCTACGAGCAGTACTTC,CASSHEDRGYEQYF
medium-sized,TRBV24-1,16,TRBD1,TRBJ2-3,TGTGCCACCAGTGAAGCGGACAGGGTGGGCATGGATACGCAGTATTTT,CATSEADRVGMDTQYF
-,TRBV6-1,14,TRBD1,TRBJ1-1,TGTGCCAGCAGTGTACAGGGGGCTTTCACTGAAGCTTTCTTT,CASSVQGAFTEAFF
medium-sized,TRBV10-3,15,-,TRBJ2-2,TGTGCCATCAGTGAGTCGAGGAAGGGGGCCGGGGAGCTGTTTTTT,CAISESRKGAGELFF
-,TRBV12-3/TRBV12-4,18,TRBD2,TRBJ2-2,TGTGCCAGCACCATGAAACCTAGCGGGGGGACAAACACCGGGGAGCTGTTTTTT,CASTMKPSGGTNTGELFF
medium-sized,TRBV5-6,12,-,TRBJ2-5,TGTGCCAGCACGGGGGTCGGAGAGACCCAGTACTTC,CASTGVGETQYF
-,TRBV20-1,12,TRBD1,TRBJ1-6,TGCAGTGCACAACTTCAGGGGGCGTCCCTCCACTTT,CSAQLQGASLHF
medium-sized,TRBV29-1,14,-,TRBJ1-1,TGCAGCGCGGATCCCCCAGCGGGGATCGCTGAAGCTTTCTTT,CSADPPAGIAEAFF
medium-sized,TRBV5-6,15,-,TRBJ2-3,TGTGCCAGCAGCTTGGAGGGGGGACTGGCGGATACGCAGTATTTT,CASSLEGGLADTQYF
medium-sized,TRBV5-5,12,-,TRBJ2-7,TGTGCCAGCAGCTTGTCCGGGTGGGAGCAGTACTTC,CASSLSGWEQYF
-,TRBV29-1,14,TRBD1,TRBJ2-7,TGCGGCGCCGGTTCGGGACAGGACTCCTGCGAGCAGTACTTC,CGAGSGQDSCEQYF
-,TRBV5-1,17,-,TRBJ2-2,TGCGCCAGCAGCTTGACGCCCCAGGGCGAGAACACCGGGGAGCTGTTTTTT,CASSLTPQGENTGELFF
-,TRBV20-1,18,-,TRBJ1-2,TGCAGTGCTTACAAAAGCATTCCGGGACAATGGTGGAGCGATGGCTACACCTTC,CSAYKSIPGQWWSDGYTF
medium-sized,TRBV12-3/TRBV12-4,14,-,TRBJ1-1,TGTGCCAGCAGTTTGTCAGGGTTTTACACTGAAGCTTTCTTT,CASSLSGFYTEAFF
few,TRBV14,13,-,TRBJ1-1,TGTGCCAGCAGCCAAGATGCGGCCACGGTGGCTTTCTTT,CASSQDAATVAFF
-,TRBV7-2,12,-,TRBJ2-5,TGTGCCACCAGCTTACATAGGGGACCCCAGTACTTC,CATSLHRGPQYF
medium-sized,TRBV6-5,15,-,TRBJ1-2,TGTGCCAGCAGTTCCCGGGACACCTTTAACTATGGCTACACCTTC,CASSSRDTFNYGYTF
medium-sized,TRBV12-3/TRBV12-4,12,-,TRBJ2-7,TGTGCCAGCAGTTTAAGTCTAGGCGAGCAGTACTTC,CASSLSLGEQYF
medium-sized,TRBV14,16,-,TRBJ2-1,TGTGCCAGCAGCCAAGTTTACACCACTATCACCAATGAGCAGTTCTTC,CASSQVYTTITNEQFF
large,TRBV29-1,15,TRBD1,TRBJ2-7,TGCAGCGTTGAAGGGACAGGGGGCGTGGGTTACGAGCAGTACTTC,CSVEGTGGVGYEQYF
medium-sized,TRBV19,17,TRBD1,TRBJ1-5,TGTGCCAGCCAGGGACAGGGCCTCGGTTATAGCAATCAGCCCCAGCATTTT,CASQGQGLGYSNQPQHF
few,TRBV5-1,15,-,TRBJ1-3,TGCGCCAGCAGCGTGGGTTCAATCTCTGGAAACACCATATATTTT,CASSVGSISGNTIYF
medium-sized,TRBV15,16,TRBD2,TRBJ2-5,TGTGCCACCAGCAGAGACCGCGGGGGGCGCTCGGAGACCCAGTACTTC,CATSRDRGGRSETQYF
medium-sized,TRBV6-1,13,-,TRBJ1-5,TGTGCCAGCAGTGAATTCGGAAATCAGCCCCAGCATTTT,CASSEFGNQPQHF
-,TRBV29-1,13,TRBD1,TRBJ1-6,TGCAGCGTTGGACAGGGGGGGGGTTCACCCCTCCACTTT,CSVGQGGGSPLHF
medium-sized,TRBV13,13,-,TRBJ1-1,TGTGCCAGCAGCCCCGGGACGAACACTGAAGCTTTCTTT,CASSPGTNTEAFF
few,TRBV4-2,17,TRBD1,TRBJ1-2,TGTGCCAGCAGCCAAGATTCTTTTGGACAGGATCGCTATGGCTACACCTTC,CASSQDSFGQDRYGYTF
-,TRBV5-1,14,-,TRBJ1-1,TGCGCCAGCAGCTTGGTACAGGGAGGGGCTGAAGCTTTCTTT,CASSLVQGGAEAFF
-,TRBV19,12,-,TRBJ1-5,TGTGCCAGTAGTGGCCTACAGGGGCCCCAGCATTTT,CASSGLQGPQHF